This T cell receptor (beta chain) appears in the sequencing data of a study of cytomegalovirus exposure and HLA in healthy donors. Study-level findings and limits: Cytomegalovirus-associated TCR beta chains were listed, numbering roughly 150. It emerged from a later analysis that several of the most significant clusters appeared to be linked to common viral pathogens. Most TCR sequences were seen very rarely across donors, but some public TCRs occurred in many.

Primers: 60 Vbeta forward and 13 Jbeta reverse. Assay: immunoSEQ multiplex PCR; the TCRdb copy retains only in-frame clones and omits some. There are about 180,000 clones in the sample; around 76% occur only once, and roughly 1.4% lies in the top ten. With regard to this clone: Its antigen is undetermined.

The CDR3 consists of 15 residues. V was shortened by 4 bases and J by 0 bases, with 12 bases between the two germline ends. Looked up from germline, CDR1 is SGHRS and CDR2 is YFSETQ. This TCR derives from a man aged 35 to 55 in good health and CMV-seronegative. Sequencing used PBMCs. The chain has TRBV5-1 and TRBJ2-3, with TRBD2 as a possible D gene (6 bases). CDR3 sequence reads: CASSGTGTSTDTQYF. The CDR3 region has the DNA TGCGCCAGCAGCGGAACCGGGACTAGCACAGATACGCAGTATTTT.